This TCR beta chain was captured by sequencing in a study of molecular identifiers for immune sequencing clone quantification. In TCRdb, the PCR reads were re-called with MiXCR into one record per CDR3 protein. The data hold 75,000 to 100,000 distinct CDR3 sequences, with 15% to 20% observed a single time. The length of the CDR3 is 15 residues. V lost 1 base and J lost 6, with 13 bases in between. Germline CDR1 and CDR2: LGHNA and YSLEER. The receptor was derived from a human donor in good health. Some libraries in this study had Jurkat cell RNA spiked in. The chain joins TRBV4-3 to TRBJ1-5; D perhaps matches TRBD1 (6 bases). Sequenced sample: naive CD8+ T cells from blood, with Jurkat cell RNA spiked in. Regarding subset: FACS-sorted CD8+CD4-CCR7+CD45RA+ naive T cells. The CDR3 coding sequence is TGCGCCAGCAGCCAAGGCTCAGGGGTCGGTCAGCCCCAGCATTTT. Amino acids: CASSQGSGVGQPQHF.